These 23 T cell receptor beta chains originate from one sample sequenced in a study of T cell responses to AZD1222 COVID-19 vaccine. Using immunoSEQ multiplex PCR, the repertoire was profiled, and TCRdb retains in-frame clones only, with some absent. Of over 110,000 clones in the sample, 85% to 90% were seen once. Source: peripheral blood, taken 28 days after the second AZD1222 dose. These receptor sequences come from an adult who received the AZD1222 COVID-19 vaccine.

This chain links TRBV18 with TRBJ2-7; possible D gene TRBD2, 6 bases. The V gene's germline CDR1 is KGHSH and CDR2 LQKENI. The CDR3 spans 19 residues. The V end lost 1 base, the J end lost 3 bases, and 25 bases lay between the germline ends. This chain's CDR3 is CASSPRPRGLNPTDYEQYF. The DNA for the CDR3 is TGTGCCAGCTCACCACGGCCCCGCGGACTAAACCCGACGGACTACGAGCAGTACTTC.

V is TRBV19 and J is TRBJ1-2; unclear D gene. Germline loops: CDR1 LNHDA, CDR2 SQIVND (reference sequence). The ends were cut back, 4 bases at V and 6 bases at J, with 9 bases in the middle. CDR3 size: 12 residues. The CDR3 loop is CASSRAENGYTF. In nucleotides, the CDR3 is TGTGCCAGTAGTAGGGCAGAAAATGGCTACACCTTC.

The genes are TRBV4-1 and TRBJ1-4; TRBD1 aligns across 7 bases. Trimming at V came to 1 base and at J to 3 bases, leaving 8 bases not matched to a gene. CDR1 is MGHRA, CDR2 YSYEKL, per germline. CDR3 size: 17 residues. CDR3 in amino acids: CASSQVATGTANEKLFF. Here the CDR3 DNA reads TGCGCCAGCAGCCAAGTCGCCACCGGGACAGCTAATGAAAAACTGTTTTTT.

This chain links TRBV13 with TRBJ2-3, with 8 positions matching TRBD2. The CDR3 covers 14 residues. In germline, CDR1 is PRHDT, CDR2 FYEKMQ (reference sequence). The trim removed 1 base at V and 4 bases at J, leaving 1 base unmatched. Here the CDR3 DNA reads TGTGCCAGCAGCTTAGCCGGGGGGGCAGATACGCAGTATTTT. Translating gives CASSLAGGADTQYF. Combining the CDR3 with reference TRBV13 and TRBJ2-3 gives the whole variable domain AAGVIQSPRHLIKEKRETATLKCYPIPRHDTVYWYQQGPGQDPQFLISFYEKMQSDKGSIPDRFSAQQFSDYHSELNMSSLELGDSALYFCASSLAGGADTQYFGPGTRLTVL.

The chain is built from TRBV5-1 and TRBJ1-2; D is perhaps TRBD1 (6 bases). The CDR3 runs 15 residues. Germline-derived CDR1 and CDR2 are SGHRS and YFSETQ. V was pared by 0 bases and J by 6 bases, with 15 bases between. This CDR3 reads CASSLEQGGLNGYTF. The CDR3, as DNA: TGCGCCAGCAGCTTGGAACAGGGTGGTTTGAATGGCTACACCTTC.

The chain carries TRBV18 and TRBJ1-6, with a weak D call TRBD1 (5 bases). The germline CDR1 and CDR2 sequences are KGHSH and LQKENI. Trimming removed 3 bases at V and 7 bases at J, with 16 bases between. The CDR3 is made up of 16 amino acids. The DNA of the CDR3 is TGTGCCAGCTCACCCGGGGGGTTGACCGAAAATTCACCCCTCCACTTT. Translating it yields CASSPGGLTENSPLHF.

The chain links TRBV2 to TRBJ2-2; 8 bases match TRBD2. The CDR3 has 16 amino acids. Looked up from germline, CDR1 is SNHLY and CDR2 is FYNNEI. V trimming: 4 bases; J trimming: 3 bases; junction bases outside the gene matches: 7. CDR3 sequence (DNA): TGTGCCAGCAGTGGGGGCGGGGGGCTCCACACCGGGGAGCTGTTTTTT. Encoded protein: CASSGGGGLHTGELFF.

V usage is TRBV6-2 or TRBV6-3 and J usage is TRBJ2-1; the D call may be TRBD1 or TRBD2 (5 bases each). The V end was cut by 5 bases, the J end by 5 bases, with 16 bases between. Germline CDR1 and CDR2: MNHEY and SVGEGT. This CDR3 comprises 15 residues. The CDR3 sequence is CASSQRGTGNNEQFF. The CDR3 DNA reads TGTGCCAGCAGTCAACGTGGGACGGGAAACAATGAGCAGTTCTTC.

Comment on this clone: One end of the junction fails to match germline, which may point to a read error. CDR3 in DNA: TGCGCCGTTGCGGGACAGGGACTTCAGCCCCAGCATTTT. This gives the protein CAVAGQGLQPQHF. The chain joins TRBV19 to TRBJ1-5; TRBD1 aligns across 9 bases. Germline-derived CDR1 and CDR2 are LNHDA and SQIVND (reference sequence). The CDR3 loop spans 13 amino acids.

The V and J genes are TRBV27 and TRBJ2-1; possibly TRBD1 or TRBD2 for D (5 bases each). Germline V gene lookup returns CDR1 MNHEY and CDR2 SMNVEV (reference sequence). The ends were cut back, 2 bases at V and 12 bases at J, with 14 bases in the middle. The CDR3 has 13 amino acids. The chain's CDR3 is CASSLTRDQTQFF. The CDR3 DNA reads TGTGCCAGCAGTTTAACCCGGGACCAAACGCAGTTCTTC.

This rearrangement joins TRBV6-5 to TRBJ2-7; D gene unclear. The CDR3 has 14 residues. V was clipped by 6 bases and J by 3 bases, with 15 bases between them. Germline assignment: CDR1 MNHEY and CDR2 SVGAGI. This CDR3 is CASRTVGRRYEQYF. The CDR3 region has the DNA TGTGCCAGCAGGACTGTAGGCAGGCGCTACGAGCAGTACTTC.

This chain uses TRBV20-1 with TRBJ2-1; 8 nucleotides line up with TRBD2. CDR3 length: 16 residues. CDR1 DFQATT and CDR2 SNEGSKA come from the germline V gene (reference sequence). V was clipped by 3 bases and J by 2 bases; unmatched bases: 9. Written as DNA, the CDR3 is TGCAGTGCTAGTCTTCTAGCGGGTGGGGCCTACAATGAGCAGTTCTTC. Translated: CSASLLAGGAYNEQFF.

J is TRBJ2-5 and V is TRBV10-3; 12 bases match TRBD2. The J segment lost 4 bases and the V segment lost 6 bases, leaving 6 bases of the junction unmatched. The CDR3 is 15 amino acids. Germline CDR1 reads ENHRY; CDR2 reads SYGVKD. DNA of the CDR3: TGTGCCATCAGCCCGGCTAGCGGGGGGGGAGAGACCCAGTACTTC. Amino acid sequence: CAISPASGGGETQYF.

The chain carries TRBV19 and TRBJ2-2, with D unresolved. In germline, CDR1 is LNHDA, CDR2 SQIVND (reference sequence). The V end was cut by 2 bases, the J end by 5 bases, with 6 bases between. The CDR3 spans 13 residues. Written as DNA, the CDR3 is TGTGCCAGTAGTATAAGGGAAACCGGGGAGCTGTTTTTT. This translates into CASSIRETGELFF.

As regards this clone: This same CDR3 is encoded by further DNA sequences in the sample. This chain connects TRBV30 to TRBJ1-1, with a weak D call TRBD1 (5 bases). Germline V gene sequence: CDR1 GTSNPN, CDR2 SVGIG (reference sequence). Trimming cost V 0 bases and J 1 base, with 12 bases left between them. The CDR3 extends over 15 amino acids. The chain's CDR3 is CAWSVWGGENTEAFF. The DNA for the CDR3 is TGTGCCTGGAGTGTATGGGGCGGAGAGAACACTGAAGCTTTCTTT.

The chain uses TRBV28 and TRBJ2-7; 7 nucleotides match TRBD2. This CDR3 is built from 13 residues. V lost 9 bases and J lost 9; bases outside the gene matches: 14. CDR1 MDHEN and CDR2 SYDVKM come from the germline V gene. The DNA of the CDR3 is TGTGCCAGTGGGAAAGAGCGGGGCCTCTCGCAGTACGTC. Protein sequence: CASGKERGLSQYV.

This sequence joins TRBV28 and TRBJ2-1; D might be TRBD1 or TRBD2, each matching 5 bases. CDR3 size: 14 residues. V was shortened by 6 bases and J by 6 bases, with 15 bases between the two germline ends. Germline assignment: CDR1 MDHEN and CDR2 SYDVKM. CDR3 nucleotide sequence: TGTGCCAGCAGGACCAACCGGGACGGCAATGAGCAGTTCTTC. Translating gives CASRTNRDGNEQFF.

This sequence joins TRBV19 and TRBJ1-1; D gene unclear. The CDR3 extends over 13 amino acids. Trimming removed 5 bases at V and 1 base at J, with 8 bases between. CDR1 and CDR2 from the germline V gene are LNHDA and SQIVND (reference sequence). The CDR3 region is CASSSSANTEAFF. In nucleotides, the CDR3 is TGTGCCAGTAGTTCATCAGCGAACACTGAAGCTTTCTTT.

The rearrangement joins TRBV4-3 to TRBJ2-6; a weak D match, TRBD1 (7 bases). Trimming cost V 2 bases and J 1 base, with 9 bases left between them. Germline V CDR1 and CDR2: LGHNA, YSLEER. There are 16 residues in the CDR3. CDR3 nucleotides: TGCGCCAGCAGCCAACAGGGGGGATCTGGGGCCAACGTCCTGACTTTC. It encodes CASSQQGGSGANVLTF.

The CDR3 nucleotides read TGTGCCAGCAGCTTAACTGGGATGGCTGAAGCTTTCTTT. Its translation is CASSLTGMAEAFF. J is TRBJ1-1 and V is TRBV7-2, with D hard to call. Germline CDR1 and CDR2: SGHTA and FQGNSA. The ends were cut back, 2 bases at V and 6 bases at J, with 10 bases in the middle. This CDR3 region has 13 residues.

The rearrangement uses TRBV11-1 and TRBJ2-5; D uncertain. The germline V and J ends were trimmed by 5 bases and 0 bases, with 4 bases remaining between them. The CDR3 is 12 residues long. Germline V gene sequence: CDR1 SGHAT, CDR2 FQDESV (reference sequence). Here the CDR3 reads CASSPDQETQYF. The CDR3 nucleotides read TGTGCCAGCAGCCCCGACCAAGAGACCCAGTACTTC. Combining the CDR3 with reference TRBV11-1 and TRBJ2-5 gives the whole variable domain EAEVAQSPRYKITEKSQAVAFWCDPISGHATLYWYRQILGQGPELLVQFQDESVVDDSQLPKDRFSAERLKGVDSTLKIQPAELGDSAMYLCASSPDQETQYFGPGTRLLVL.

CDR3 region: CASRGGTGGGYTF. The CDR3 bases are TGCGCCAGCAGAGGGGGGACAGGGGGTGGCTACACCTTC. The J gene is TRBJ1-2, the V gene TRBV10-2, with 11 bases matching TRBD1. The germline gives CDR1 WSHSY, CDR2 SAAADI. The CDR3 has 13 amino acids. V trimming: 6 bases; J trimming: 7 bases; junction bases outside the gene matches: 4.

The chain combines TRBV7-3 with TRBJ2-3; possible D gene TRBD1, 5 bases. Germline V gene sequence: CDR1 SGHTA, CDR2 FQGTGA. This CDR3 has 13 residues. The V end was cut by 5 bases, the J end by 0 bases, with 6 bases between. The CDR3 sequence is CASSPGSTDTQYF. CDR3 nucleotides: TGTGCCAGCAGCCCAGGGAGCACAGATACGCAGTATTTT.